What follows are 32 T cell receptor beta chains derived from one specimen sequenced in a study of vaccination and CD4 T cells after COVID-19. Sequence data for DNA of cultured CD4+ T cells were generated by the Oncomine TCR Beta short-read assay. TCRdb recomputed calls from the PCR reads with MiXCR, one row per CDR3 protein. The data hold 20,000 to 25,000 distinct CDR3 sequences, with about 30% observed a single time. Their target antigens are unknown. Time point here: late sampling 161 to 241 days after vaccination in a few convalescent patients. As for treatment: roughly 11-day PBMC culture with coronavirus spike peptide pools or control peptides (ViraFEST assay). Material: CD4+ T cells from blood, cultured in vitro, obtained about 7 months after SARS-CoV-2 vaccination. These TCRs come from a human donor who had recovered from COVID-19.

V and J are TRBV28 and TRBJ2-7; D perhaps matches TRBD1 (6 bases). V shed 2 bases and J shed 2 bases, with 10 bases lying between them. This CDR3 is 14 amino acids long. Per the germline V gene, CDR1 is MDHEN and CDR2 is SYDVKM. CDR3 in amino acids: CASSLGGQTYEQYF. For the CDR3, the DNA is TGTGCCAGCAGTTTAGGCGGACAGACCTACGAGCAGTACTTC.

The rearrangement uses TRBV6-2 or TRBV6-3 and TRBJ2-4, with TRBD2 matching 9 bases. The CDR3 is 15 amino acids. CDR1 is MNHEY and CDR2 is SVGEGT in the germline V gene. V gave up 0 bases and J gave up 10 bases; unmatched junction bases: 7. CDR3 region: CASSYSSHLAGIQYF. DNA for the CDR3: TGTGCCAGCAGTTACTCGTCCCACCTAGCGGGAATTCAGTACTTC.

This clonotype came up a few times. The V and J genes are TRBV7-2 and TRBJ1-5; a possible D gene is TRBD1 (5 bases). The CDR3 has 15 residues. Trimming left V 3 bases short and J 5 bases short, with 14 bases between. Germline V gene sequence: CDR1 SGHTA, CDR2 FQGNSA. CDR3 in DNA: TGTGCCAGCAGCTTGGACCCCGGAGGGGATCAGCCCCAGCATTTT. Its translation is CASSLDPGGDQPQHF.

This chain links TRBV19 with TRBJ2-5; tentative D call: TRBD2 (5 bases). CDR1 is LNHDA, CDR2 SQIVND, per germline (reference sequence). With 2 bases removed from V and 5 bases from J, the gap between germline ends came to 15 bases. The CDR3 extends over 15 amino acids. The CDR3 here is CASSITGTVGETQYF. The CDR3 DNA reads as TGTGCCAGTAGTATAACGGGAACCGTGGGGGAGACCCAGTACTTC.

The V gene is TRBV7-2, the J gene TRBJ1-2, with no clear D. The V gene lost 1 base and the J gene lost 7 bases, with 13 bases spanning the gap. From germline, CDR1 is SGHTA and CDR2 FQGNSA. The CDR3 length is 14 residues. CDR3 nucleotide sequence: TGTGCCAGCAGCTTAGGGGATCGGGTTCGTGGCTACACCTTC. Its protein product is CASSLGDRVRGYTF.

The chain carries TRBV7-2 and TRBJ2-1, with 11 bases fitting TRBD2. The junction had 16 bases not matched to a gene; V was cut back by 7 bases and J by 14 bases. The CDR3 extends over 15 amino acids. Germline CDR1 is SGHTA and CDR2 is FQGNSA. In DNA, the CDR3 is TGTGCCAGCAAGGTCGGGACTAGCGGTCCCTCATCGAAGTTCTTC. Residues: CASKVGTSGPSSKFF.

This clonotype was detected a few times. The chain links TRBV7-3 to TRBJ2-1; D uncertain. Germline CDR1 reads SGHTA; CDR2 reads FQGTGA. The length of the CDR3 is 13 residues. Trimming left V 5 bases short and J 9 bases short, with 14 bases between. This CDR3 is CASSLRMGGEQFF. The CDR3, as DNA: TGTGCCAGCAGCCTACGTATGGGCGGTGAGCAGTTCTTC.

The V gene is TRBV9, the J gene TRBJ1-1; the match to TRBD1 covers 7 bases. V shed 0 bases and J 3 bases; nucleotides not matched to a gene: 2. Germline assignment: CDR1 SGDLS and CDR2 YYNGEE. The CDR3 length is 14 residues. The CDR3 DNA is TGTGCCAGCAGCGTAGATCAGGGGGACACTGAAGCTTTCTTT. Translated, it gives CASSVDQGDTEAFF.

This clonotype was observed a few times. The chain has TRBV20-1 and TRBJ2-4; D is possibly TRBD2 (5 bases). Trimming left V 4 bases short and J 9 bases short, with 13 bases between. Germline-derived CDR1 and CDR2 are DFQATT and SNEGSKA (reference sequence). The CDR3 runs 12 residues. CDR3 in DNA: TGCAGTGCTACCCAATCCCGGGGCATTCAGTACTTC. Residues: CSATQSRGIQYF.

This clonotype was observed a few times. The chain couples TRBV4-3 to TRBJ1-6; D is unresolved. Germline V gives CDR1 LGHNA, CDR2 YSLEER. This CDR3 is built from 13 residues. The V gene lost 1 base and the J gene lost 4 bases, with 2 bases spanning the gap. The CDR3 sequence is CASSQGYNSPLHF. For the CDR3, the DNA is TGCGCCAGCAGCCAAGGATATAATTCACCCCTCCACTTT.

The rearrangement uses TRBV2 and TRBJ2-3; 11 bases fit TRBD2. CDR1 and CDR2 (germline): SNHLY, FYNNEI. The CDR3 is 18 amino acids. The trim removed 2 bases at V and 5 bases at J, leaving 12 bases unmatched. In DNA, the CDR3 is TGTGCCAGCAGTGAACAAGCCGGTATAGCGGGGGGGGTAGATACGCAGTATTTT. Translation: CASSEQAGIAGGVDTQYF. Combining the CDR3 with reference TRBV2 and TRBJ2-3 gives the whole variable domain EPEVTQTPSHQVTQMGQEVILRCVPISNHLYFYWYRQILGQKVEFLVSFYNNEISEKSEIFDDQFSVERPDGSNFTLKIRSTKLEDSAMYFCASSEQAGIAGGVDTQYFGPGTRLTVL.

The chain employs TRBV11-3 and TRBJ2-5, with TRBD1 as a possible D gene (6 bases). The CDR3 loop spans 14 amino acids. Germline V gene data show CDR1 as SGHNT and CDR2 as YENEEA. The ends were cut back, 5 bases at V and 4 bases at J, with 14 bases in the middle. CDR3 nucleotides: TGTGCCAGCAGCAACAGGACAGCGCGAGAGACCCAGTACTTC. Translated, it gives CASSNRTARETQYF.

This rearrangement joins TRBV27 to TRBJ1-1, with 9 nucleotides matching TRBD1. The V and J ends lost 6 bases and 1 base, in that order; junction bases with no gene match: 6. The CDR3 is made up of 15 amino acids. Germline CDR1 is MNHEY and CDR2 is SMNVEV (reference sequence). The CDR3 nucleotides read TGTGCCAGCAGCGACAGGGGGGGTCCGAACACTGAAGCTTTCTTT. Its translation: CASSDRGGPNTEAFF.

The chain uses TRBV28 and TRBJ2-5, with D perhaps TRBD1 or TRBD2 (5 bases each). The CDR3 is 17 amino acids. Germline V CDR1 and CDR2: MDHEN, SYDVKM. Trimming shortened V by 6 bases and J by 2 bases, and 22 bases separated the two germline ends. The CDR3 region has the DNA TGTGCCAGCAGCCAGCCTGGGCCAAGGGACCTACAAGAGACCCAGTACTTC. Residues: CASSQPGPRDLQETQYF.

This sequence joins TRBV20-1 and TRBJ1-2, with no clear D. Per the germline V gene, CDR1 is DFQATT and CDR2 is SNEGSKA (reference sequence). Trimming removed 4 bases from V and 4 bases from J, with 16 bases in between. The CDR3 covers 14 residues. The CDR3 here is CSANPDSRLYGYTF. The CDR3 DNA reads TGCAGTGCTAACCCAGACTCCCGCCTCTATGGCTACACCTTC.

The chain is built from TRBV20-1 and TRBJ2-1; possible D gene TRBD2, 9 bases. Trimming removed 0 bases from V and 6 bases from J, with 21 bases in between. There are 17 residues in the CDR3. CDR1 is DFQATT, CDR2 SNEGSKA, per germline (reference sequence). The CDR3 here is CSARDPGGGGGSNEQFF. The DNA for the CDR3 is TGCAGTGCTAGAGATCCAGGGGGCGGGGGGGGTTCCAATGAGCAGTTCTTC.

J is TRBJ2-5 and V is TRBV18, with D possibly TRBD2 on 5 matching bases. The CDR3 sequence is 13 residues long. The V gene lost 3 bases and the J gene lost 4 bases, with 9 bases spanning the gap. The germline V gene encodes CDR1 KGHSH and CDR2 LQKENI. CDR3 sequence: CASSPPSGETQYF. Written as DNA, the CDR3 is TGTGCCAGCTCACCTCCGAGCGGAGAGACCCAGTACTTC.

A few counts support this clonotype. An end of the junction differs from the germline gene, which may be a read error. The rearrangement links TRBV6-1 to TRBJ2-1; D gene unclear. Germline V gene data show CDR1 as MNHNS and CDR2 as SASEGT. This CDR3 is 13 amino acids long. CDR3 region: CASSRIFYHEQFF. The CDR3 DNA reads TGTGCCAGCAGTAGAATCTTCTACCATGAGCAGTTCTTC.

The V call is TRBV20-1, the J call TRBJ1-2; a possible D gene is TRBD1 (6 bases). The V gene's germline CDR1 is DFQATT and CDR2 SNEGSKA (reference sequence). This CDR3 has 14 residues. V shed 5 bases and J shed 2 bases, with 15 bases lying between them. The CDR3 region is CSAGTGQYNYGYTF. The DNA of the CDR3 is TGCAGTGCTGGAACAGGGCAATACAACTATGGCTACACCTTC.

This chain links TRBV20-1 with TRBJ2-7; 9 positions agree with TRBD1. After removal of 1 base from V and 0 bases from J, the junction contained 7 bases not matched to a gene. Per the germline V gene, CDR1 is DFQATT and CDR2 is SNEGSKA (reference sequence). The CDR3 has 16 amino acids. The CDR3 DNA follows: TGCAGTGCTAGAGGTAACGGACAGGGGAGCTCCTACGAGCAGTACTTC. This translates into CSARGNGQGSSYEQYF.

V is TRBV19 and J is TRBJ2-2, with 7 bases matching TRBD1. Looked up from germline, CDR1 is LNHDA and CDR2 is SQIVND (reference sequence). This CDR3 has 15 amino acids. V trimming: 6 bases; J trimming: 2 bases; junction bases outside the gene matches: 6. The CDR3 spells CASRETGINTGELFF. The CDR3 bases are TGTGCCAGTAGGGAGACAGGGATTAACACCGGGGAGCTGTTTTTT.

CDR3 in amino acids: CASSLVTDTQYF. The DNA for the CDR3 is TGTGCCAGCAGCTTGGTTACAGATACGCAGTATTTT. The V call is TRBV5-4, the J call TRBJ2-3; D ambiguous. The V end was cut by 0 bases, the J end by 3 bases, with 2 bases between. The CDR3 runs 12 residues. Germline V gives CDR1 SGHNT, CDR2 YYREEE (reference sequence).

This clonotype qualifies as medium-sized. This chain uses TRBV7-9 with TRBJ2-1, with 7 positions matching TRBD2. The V and J ends lost 4 bases and 8 bases, in that order; junction bases with no gene match: 8. CDR3 length: 14 residues. Germline loops: CDR1 SEHNR, CDR2 FQNEAQ (reference sequence). CDR3 protein: CASSSRLAFHEQFF. The CDR3 DNA reads as TGTGCCAGCAGCTCACGACTAGCTTTCCATGAGCAGTTCTTC.

This chain uses TRBV11-1 with TRBJ2-2; D might be TRBD1 (6 bases). Trimming cost V 0 bases and J 6 bases, with 14 bases left between them. The CDR3 consists of 16 residues. Germline CDR1 SGHAT, CDR2 FQDESV (reference sequence). The DNA of the CDR3 is TGTGCCAGCAGCTTAGCGTGGCAGGGGTCGGCCGGGGAGCTGTTTTTT. It translates to CASSLAWQGSAGELFF.

This clonotype was picked up a small number of times. V is TRBV6-1 and J is TRBJ2-7; D is unresolved. V gave up 4 bases and J gave up 4 bases, with 11 bases separating them. The CDR3 is 13 residues long. Germline V gene sequence: CDR1 MNHNS, CDR2 SASEGT. In DNA form, the CDR3 reads TGTGCCAGCAGTGCCCGAGTTGCTTACGAGCAGTACTTC. It codes for CASSARVAYEQYF.

This clonotype was counted a few times. The chain links TRBV7-8 to TRBJ1-1; no clear D gene. In germline, CDR1 is SGHVS, CDR2 FQNEAQ. CDR3 size: 15 residues. Trimming took off 2 bases at V and 1 base at J, with 11 bases between the two ends. The CDR3 DNA sequence: TGTGCCAGCAGCTTAAACCATGAACCGAACACTGAAGCTTTCTTT. Its protein is CASSLNHEPNTEAFF.

The rearrangement links TRBV21-1 to TRBJ1-5. TRBV21-1 is tagged as a pseudogene. The CDR3 totals 14 residues. The CDR3 DNA reads as TGTGCCAGCAGCCCTGGAAGCCGCAATCAGCCCCAGCATTTT. Translation: CASSPGSRNQPQHF.

This clonotype came up a few times. The chain couples TRBV6-1 to TRBJ2-2; D unresolved. This CDR3 is built from 13 residues. Germline CDR1 is MNHNS and CDR2 is SASEGT. Trimming shortened V by 6 bases and J by 2 bases, and 7 bases separated the two germline ends. The chain's CDR3 is CASSPPNTGELFF. The CDR3 DNA follows: TGTGCCAGCAGCCCCCCTAACACCGGGGAGCTGTTTTTT.

In this sample, this clonotype turned up a few times. This rearrangement joins TRBV20-1 to TRBJ1-5, with TRBD1 identical over 7 bases. In germline, CDR1 is DFQATT, CDR2 SNEGSKA (reference sequence). With V trimmed by 3 bases and J by 3 bases, 2 bases remained unmatched. CDR3 length equals 13 residues. The CDR3 reads CSARGTVNQPQHF. CDR3 sequence (DNA): TGCAGTGCTAGGGGGACAGTCAATCAGCCCCAGCATTTT.

This clonotype was seen only a few times. V gene TRBV20-1 combines with J gene TRBJ2-3; D is undetermined. The CDR3 runs to 15 residues. Trimming pared 3 bases from V and 2 bases from J, leaving 15 bases between. The germline gives CDR1 DFQATT, CDR2 SNEGSKA (reference sequence). Here the CDR3 DNA reads TGCAGTGCTAGGAGCTATGGCTTACTCACAGATACGCAGTATTTT. Amino acids: CSARSYGLLTDTQYF.

The chain recombines TRBV21-1 with TRBJ2-1; the table's TRBD2 call for D was not verified on the DNA. TRBV21-1 has pseudogene status. CDR3 length equals 16 residues. CDR3 in DNA: TGTGCCAGCAGCTTCTCCACTAGCGGGGGGCTACATGAGCAGTTCTTC. Translated: CASSFSTSGGLHEQFF.

DNA of the CDR3: TGTGCCAGCAGCTTAGGGGAGACAGGGGGACTAGCGTACAATGAGCAGTTCTTC. Translation gives CASSLGETGGLAYNEQFF. The genes are TRBV7-8 and TRBJ2-1, with D possibly matching TRBD2 (10 bases). Germline assignment: CDR1 SGHVS and CDR2 FQNEAQ. The CDR3 is 18 amino acids. V lost 1 base and J 4 bases, leaving 20 bases between the germline ends. The full variable domain, in which reference TRBV7-8 and TRBJ2-1 provide the parts outside the CDR3, is GAGVSQSPRYKVAKRGQDVALRCDPISGHVSLFWYQQALGQGPEFLTYFQNEAQLDKSGLPSDRFFAERPEGSVSTLKIQRTQQEDSAVYLCASSLGETGGLAYNEQFFGPGTRLTVL.